This is a list of T cell receptor beta chains from one sample in a study of early T cells in non-severe SARS-CoV-2 infection. TCRdb processed the 5' RACE reads anew with MiXCR; each CDR3 protein has one entry. The sample lists about 60,000 distinct CDR3 sequences, around 5.6% seen once, with roughly 7.1% in the top ten. The material sequenced was whole blood. These receptors originate from an adult who was a healthcare worker with PCR-confirmed SARS-CoV-2 infection or an uninfected control (not recorded which). Each CDR3 is given with its conserved first and last residue. Fields, in order: clone size, D gene, J gene, V gene, CDR3 DNA, CDR3 protein. D genes are given only for firm matches. The listing skips clone size in some rows; elsewhere it reads once, few, many or a size class.

many,-,TRBJ2-7,TRBV5-4,TGTGCCAGCAGCCCCGTGGGCAGATCGGCCTACGAGCAGTACTTC,CASSPVGRSAYEQYF
many,TRBD2,TRBJ2-1,TRBV7-9,TGTGCCAGCAGCTGGGAGGGGAGCTCCTACAATGAGCAGTTCTTC,CASSWEGSSYNEQFF
many,-,TRBJ2-5,TRBV14,TGTGCCAGCAGCCAAGTGCGAGAGACCCAGTACTTC,CASSQVRETQYF
many,-,TRBJ2-5,TRBV5-1,TGCGCCAGCAGCCCGGATGGGGGCCTCAGAAAAGAGACCCAGTACTTC,CASSPDGGLRKETQYF
few,-,TRBJ2-7,TRBV30,TGTGCCTGGAGTGTCAAACCTTACGAGCAGTACTTC,CAWSVKPYEQYF
few,-,TRBJ2-3,TRBV7-2,TGTGCCAGCACTACCTGGGCGGATACGCAGTATTTT,CASTTWADTQYF
many,TRBD2,TRBJ2-5,TRBV9,TGTGCCAGCAGCGGGCGAGCCGGGACTAGCGAGTTGGGAGAGACCCAGTACTTC,CASSGRAGTSELGETQYF
-,-,TRBJ1-1,TRBV7-2,TGTGCCAGCAGCCCCCGGGGGGGGGATGGGAACACTGAAGCTTTCTTT,CASSPRGGDGNTEAFF
many,-,TRBJ1-5,TRBV2,TGTGCCAGCATGGCGGGCAGTCTTAATCAGCCCCAGCATTTT,CASMAGSLNQPQHF
-,TRBD1,TRBJ1-2,TRBV12-3/TRBV12-4,TGTGCCAGCAGTTGGGGGACAGGAGGTGGCGGCTACACCTTC,CASSWGTGGGGYTF
many,-,TRBJ2-3,TRBV29-1,TGCAGCGTTGAAAGCCCCGGCGGGGATACGCAGTATTTT,CSVESPGGDTQYF
many,-,TRBJ1-5,TRBV7-2,TGTGCCAGCAGCTTAGAGGGTGTGGGGAGCCCCCAGCATTTT,CASSLEGVGSPQHF
-,TRBD1,TRBJ1-4,TRBV20-1,TGCAGTGCAGACACAGGGACAGGTGGAAAACTGTTTTTT,CSADTGTGGKLFF